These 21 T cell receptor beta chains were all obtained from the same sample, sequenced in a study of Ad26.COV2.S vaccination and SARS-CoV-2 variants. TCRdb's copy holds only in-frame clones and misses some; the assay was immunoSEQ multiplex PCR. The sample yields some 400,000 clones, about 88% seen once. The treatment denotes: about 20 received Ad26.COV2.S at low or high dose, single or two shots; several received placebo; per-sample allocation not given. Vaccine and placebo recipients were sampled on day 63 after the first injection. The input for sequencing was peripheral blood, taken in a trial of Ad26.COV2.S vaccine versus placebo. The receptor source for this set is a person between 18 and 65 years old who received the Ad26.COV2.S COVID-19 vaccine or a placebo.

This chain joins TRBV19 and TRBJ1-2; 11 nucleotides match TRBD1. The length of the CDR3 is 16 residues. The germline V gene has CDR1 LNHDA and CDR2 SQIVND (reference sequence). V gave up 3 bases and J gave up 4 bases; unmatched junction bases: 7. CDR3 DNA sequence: TGTGCCAGTAGTATGGAGGGACAGGGGGGTCGCTATGGCTACACCTTC. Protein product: CASSMEGQGGRYGYTF.

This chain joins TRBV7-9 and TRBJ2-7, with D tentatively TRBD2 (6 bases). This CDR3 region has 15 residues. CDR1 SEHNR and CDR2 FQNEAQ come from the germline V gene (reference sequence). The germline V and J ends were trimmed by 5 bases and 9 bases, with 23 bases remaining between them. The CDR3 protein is CASSQLQPGDGGQYF. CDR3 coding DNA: TGTGCCAGCAGCCAACTGCAACCGGGAGACGGTGGGCAGTACTTC.

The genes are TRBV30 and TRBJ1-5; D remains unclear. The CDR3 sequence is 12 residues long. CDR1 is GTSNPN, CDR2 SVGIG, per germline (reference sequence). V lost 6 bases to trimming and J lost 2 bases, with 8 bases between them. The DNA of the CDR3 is TGTGCCTGTACAGTCGGCAATCAGCCCCAGCATTTT. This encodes CACTVGNQPQHF.

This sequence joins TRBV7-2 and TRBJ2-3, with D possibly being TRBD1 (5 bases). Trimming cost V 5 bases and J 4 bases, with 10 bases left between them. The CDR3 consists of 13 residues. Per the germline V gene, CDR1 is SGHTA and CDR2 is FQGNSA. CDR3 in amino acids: CASSLQGPDTQYF. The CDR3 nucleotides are TGTGCCAGCAGCCTGCAGGGCCCAGATACGCAGTATTTT. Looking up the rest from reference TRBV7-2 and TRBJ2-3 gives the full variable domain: GAGVSQSPSNKVTEKGKDVELRCDPISGHTALYWYRQSLGQGLEFLIYFQGNSAPDKSGLPSDRFSAERTGGSVSTLTIQRTQQEDSAVYLCASSLQGPDTQYFGPGTRLTVL.

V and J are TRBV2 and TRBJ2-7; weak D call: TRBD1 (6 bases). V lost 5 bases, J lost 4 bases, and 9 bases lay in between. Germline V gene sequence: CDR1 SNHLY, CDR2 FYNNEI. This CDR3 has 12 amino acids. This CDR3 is CASSTDRYEQYF. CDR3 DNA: TGTGCCAGCAGTACGGACAGATACGAGCAGTACTTC.

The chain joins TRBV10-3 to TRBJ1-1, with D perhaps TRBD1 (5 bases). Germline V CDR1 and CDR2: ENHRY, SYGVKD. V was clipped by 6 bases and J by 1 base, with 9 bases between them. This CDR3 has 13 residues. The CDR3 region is CAISSQGNTEAFF. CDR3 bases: TGTGCCATCAGCTCGCAGGGGAACACTGAAGCTTTCTTT.

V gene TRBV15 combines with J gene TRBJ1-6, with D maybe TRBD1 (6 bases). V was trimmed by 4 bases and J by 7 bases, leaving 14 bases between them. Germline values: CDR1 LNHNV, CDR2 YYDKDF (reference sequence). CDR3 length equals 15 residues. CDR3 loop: CATSKDSSLNSPLHF. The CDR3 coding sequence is TGTGCCACCAGCAAGGACAGCAGCTTGAATTCACCCCTCCACTTT.

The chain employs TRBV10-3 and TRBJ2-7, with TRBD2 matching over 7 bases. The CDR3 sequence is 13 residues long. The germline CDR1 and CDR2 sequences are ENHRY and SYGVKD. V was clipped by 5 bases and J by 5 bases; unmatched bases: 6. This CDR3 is CAISTRETDEQYF. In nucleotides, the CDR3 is TGTGCCATCAGTACGCGGGAGACCGACGAGCAGTACTTC.

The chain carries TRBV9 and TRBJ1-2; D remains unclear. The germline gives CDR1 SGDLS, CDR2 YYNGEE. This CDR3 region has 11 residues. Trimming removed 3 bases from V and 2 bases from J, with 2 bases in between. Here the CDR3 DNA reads TGTGCCAGCAGCGGCAACTATGGCTACACCTTC. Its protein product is CASSGNYGYTF.

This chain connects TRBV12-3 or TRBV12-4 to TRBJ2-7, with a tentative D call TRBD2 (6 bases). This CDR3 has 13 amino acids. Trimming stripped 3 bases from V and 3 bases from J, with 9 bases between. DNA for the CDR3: TGTGCCAGCAGTTTCGGGGGTCTCTACGAGCAGTACTTC. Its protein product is CASSFGGLYEQYF.

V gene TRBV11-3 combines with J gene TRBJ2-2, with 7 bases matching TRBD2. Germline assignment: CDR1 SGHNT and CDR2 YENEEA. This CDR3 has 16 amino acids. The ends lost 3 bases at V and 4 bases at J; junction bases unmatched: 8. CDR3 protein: CASSFGGRRGTGELFF. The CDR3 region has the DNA TGTGCCAGCAGCTTTGGCGGGAGACGTGGCACCGGGGAGCTGTTTTTT.

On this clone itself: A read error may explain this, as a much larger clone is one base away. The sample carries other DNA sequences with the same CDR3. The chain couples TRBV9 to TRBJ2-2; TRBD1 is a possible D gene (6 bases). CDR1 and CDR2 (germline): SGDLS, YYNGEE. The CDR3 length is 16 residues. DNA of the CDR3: TGTGCTAGCAGCGTAGCTGGGGGCTACAACACCGGGGAGCTGTTTTTT. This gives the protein CASSVAGGYNTGELFF.

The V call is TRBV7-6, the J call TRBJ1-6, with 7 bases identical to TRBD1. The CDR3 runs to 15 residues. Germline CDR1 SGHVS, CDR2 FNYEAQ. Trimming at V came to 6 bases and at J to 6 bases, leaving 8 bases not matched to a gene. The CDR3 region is CASSYTRQGNSPLHF. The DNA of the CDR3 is TGTGCCAGCAGTTATACCCGACAGGGTAATTCACCCCTCCACTTT. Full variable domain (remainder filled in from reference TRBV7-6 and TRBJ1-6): GAGVSQSPRYKVTKRGQDVALRCDPISGHVSLYWYRQALGQGPEFLTYFNYEAQQDKSGLPNDRFSAERPEGSISTLTIQRTEQRDSAMYRCASSYTRQGNSPLHFGNGTRLTVT.

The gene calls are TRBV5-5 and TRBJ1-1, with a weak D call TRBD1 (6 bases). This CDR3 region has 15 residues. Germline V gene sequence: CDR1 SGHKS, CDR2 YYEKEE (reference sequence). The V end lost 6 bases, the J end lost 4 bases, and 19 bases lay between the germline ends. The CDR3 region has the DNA TGTGCCAGCATCCGGAACAGGGTGCAAACCACTGAAGCTTTCTTT. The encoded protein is CASIRNRVQTTEAFF.

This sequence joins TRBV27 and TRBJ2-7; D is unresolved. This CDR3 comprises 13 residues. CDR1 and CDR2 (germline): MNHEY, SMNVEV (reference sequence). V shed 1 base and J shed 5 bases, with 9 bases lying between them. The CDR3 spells CASSLYGGNEQYF. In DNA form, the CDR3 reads TGTGCCAGCAGTTTATATGGCGGAAACGAGCAGTACTTC.

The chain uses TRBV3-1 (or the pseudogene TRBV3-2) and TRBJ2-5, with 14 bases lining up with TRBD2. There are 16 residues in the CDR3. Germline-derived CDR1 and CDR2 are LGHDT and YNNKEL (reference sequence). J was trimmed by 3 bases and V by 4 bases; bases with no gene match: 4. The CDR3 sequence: CASSPGTSGGKETQYF. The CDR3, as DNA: TGTGCCAGCAGCCCGGGGACTAGCGGGGGAAAAGAGACCCAGTACTTC.

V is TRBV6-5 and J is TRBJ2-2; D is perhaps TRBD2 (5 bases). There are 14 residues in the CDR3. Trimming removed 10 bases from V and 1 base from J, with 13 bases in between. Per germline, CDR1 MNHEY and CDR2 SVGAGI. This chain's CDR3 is CATSSGLNTGELFF. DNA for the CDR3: TGTGCCACCTCCTCGGGGTTGAACACCGGGGAGCTGTTTTTT.

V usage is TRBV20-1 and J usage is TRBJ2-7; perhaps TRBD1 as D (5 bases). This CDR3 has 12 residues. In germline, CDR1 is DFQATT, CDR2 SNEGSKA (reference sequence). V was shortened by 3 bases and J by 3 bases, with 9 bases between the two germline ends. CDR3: CSASQGNYEQYF. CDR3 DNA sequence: TGCAGTGCTAGTCAGGGAAACTACGAGCAGTACTTC.

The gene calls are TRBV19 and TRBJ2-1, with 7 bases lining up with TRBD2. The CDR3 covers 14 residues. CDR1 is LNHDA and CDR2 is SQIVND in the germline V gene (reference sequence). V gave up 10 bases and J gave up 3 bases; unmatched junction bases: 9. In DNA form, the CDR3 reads TGTGCCACCGGGGGGAGGGAGTTCTACAATGAGCAGTTCTTC. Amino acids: CATGGREFYNEQFF.

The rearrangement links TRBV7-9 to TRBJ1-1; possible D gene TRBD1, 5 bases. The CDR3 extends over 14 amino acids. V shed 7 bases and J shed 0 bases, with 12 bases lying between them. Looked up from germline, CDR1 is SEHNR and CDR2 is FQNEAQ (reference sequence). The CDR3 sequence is CASTETVMNTEAFF. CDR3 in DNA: TGTGCCAGCACCGAGACAGTAATGAACACTGAAGCTTTCTTT. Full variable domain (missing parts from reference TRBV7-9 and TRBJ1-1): DTGVSQNPRHKITKRGQNVTFRCDPISEHNRLYWYRQTLGQGPEFLTYFQNEAQLEKSRLLSDRFSAERPKGSFSTLEIQRTEQGDSAMYLCASTETVMNTEAFFGQGTRLTVV.

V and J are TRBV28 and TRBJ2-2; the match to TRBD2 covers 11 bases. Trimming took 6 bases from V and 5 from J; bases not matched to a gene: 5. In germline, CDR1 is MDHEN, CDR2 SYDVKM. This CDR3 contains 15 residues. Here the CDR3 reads CASSRGLAGTGELFF. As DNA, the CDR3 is TGTGCCAGCAGCCGCGGACTAGCGGGTACCGGGGAGCTGTTTTTT.